Listed below are T cell receptor beta chains from one sample, sequenced in a study of cytomegalovirus exposure and HLA in healthy donors. TCRdb's copy holds only in-frame clones and misses some; the assay was immunoSEQ multiplex PCR. The sample carries approximately 170,000 clones, about 63% recorded once. The sample taken for sequencing was PBMCs. These receptors were taken from a woman in her 40s in good health and CMV-seropositive. Each CDR3 is given with its conserved first and last residue. The D gene is left open where the match is weak. Size is omitted from some rows. Given values are once, few, many or a class for expanded clones.

. . TRBJ2-7 TRBV5-6 TGTGCCAGCCGGAGGGGGGGCGTTTACGAGCAGTACTTC CASRRGGVYEQYF
. TRBD1 TRBJ1-2 TRBV7-9 TGTGCCAGCAGCTTTCAACAGGGGAGCTATGGCTACACCTTC CASSFQQGSYGYTF
. . TRBJ2-5 TRBV4-2 TGTGCCAGCAGCCCCCAGGAGGCGGGCCGGGGAGAGACCCAGTACTTC CASSPQEAGRGETQYF
. TRBD1 TRBJ2-7 TRBV27 TGTGCCAGCTTGACTTTCGGGACAGGGAGGTACGAGCAGTACTTC CASLTFGTGRYEQYF
few . TRBJ1-5 TRBV7-2 TGTGCCAGCAGCTTGCAGAATCAGCCCCAGCATTTT CASSLQNQPQHF
. . TRBJ1-3 TRBV7-3 TGTGCCAGCAGCTTGGCCCTCGACTCTGGAAACACCATATATTTT CASSLALDSGNTIYF
. . TRBJ1-4 TRBV27 TGTGCCATCAAGGGGCCAGGGGATGAAAAACTGTTTTTT CAIKGPGDEKLFF
. . TRBJ2-1 TRBV15 TGTGCCACCAGCAGGGACTACCGCAATGAGCAGTTCTTC CATSRDYRNEQFF
few TRBD2 TRBJ2-2 TRBV18 TGTGCCAGCTCTTCTGGGACTAGCCGTAACACCGGGGAGCTGTTTTTT CASSSGTSRNTGELFF
medium-sized TRBD1 TRBJ1-1 TRBV4-3 TGCGCCAGCAGCCCCCAAGGACAGGGGACTGAAGCTTTCTTT CASSPQGQGTEAFF
. TRBD2 TRBJ2-2 TRBV4-3 TGCGCCAGCAGCCAAGATTTAGCGGGGGGGCGGGGCGGGGAGCTGTTTTTT CASSQDLAGGRGGELFF
. . TRBJ2-7 TRBV5-1 TGCGCCAGCAACCCAGGGACTTTACGGTTTTACGAGCAGTACTTC CASNPGTLRFYEQYF
. . TRBJ2-4 TRBV7-6 TGTGCCAGCAGCTTAGCGAATGGTCAGGGCGGAAGAAACATTCAGTACTTC CASSLANGQGGRNIQYF
. TRBD2 TRBJ2-3 TRBV4-2 TGTGCCAGCAGCCAAGGTCGGGGGGCAGATACGCAGTATTTT CASSQGRGADTQYF
. TRBD1 TRBJ2-7 TRBV29-1 TGCAGCGTCCACCCCGGGACAGGGTCCTACGAGCAGTACTTC CSVHPGTGSYEQYF
few TRBD2 TRBJ2-7 TRBV5-4 TGTGCCAGCAGCCGTAATAGCGGGGGGGGCGAGCAGTACTTC CASSRNSGGGEQYF
. . TRBJ1-2 TRBV20-1 TGCAGTGCTCCAGGATCCTATGGCTACCCCTTC CSAPGSYGYPF
few TRBD1 TRBJ1-1 TRBV19 TGTGCCAGTAGTATTGATCTTGGACAGGGGGCAGTGAACACTGAAGCTTTCTTT CASSIDLGQGAVNTEAFF
. TRBD1 TRBJ2-7 TRBV27 TGTGCCAGCAGTCGAGGCAGGGGGTACGAGCAGTACTTC CASSRGRGYEQYF
few . TRBJ1-5 TRBV6-1 TGTGCCAGCCGGCTAGACAGCAATCAGCCCCAGCATTTT CASRLDSNQPQHF
. . TRBJ2-5 TRBV2 TGTGCCAGCAGTGAATTTGGCAGGGGTCAAGAGACCCAGTACTTC CASSEFGRGQETQYF
. . TRBJ1-5 TRBV4-2 TGTGCCAGCAGCCAAGATGTGGCAGGGACTGGTCAGCCCCAGCATTTT CASSQDVAGTGQPQHF
. TRBD2 TRBJ2-4 TRBV5-1 TGCGCCAGCAGCCCAGGGACTAGGTCAGACATTCAGTACTTC CASSPGTRSDIQYF
. . TRBJ2-7 TRBV28 TGTGCCAGCAGTTCCGGACAGCTTGACTACGAGCAGTACTTC CASSSGQLDYEQYF
. TRBD2 TRBJ2-1 TRBV5-1 TGCGCCAGCAGCTTGCCCTCAAGCGGGGGGGTCGGTGAGCAGTTCTTC CASSLPSSGGVGEQFF
. . TRBJ1-2 TRBV19 TGTGCCAGTAGGGACAGCGGTATGTATGGCTACACCTTC CASRDSGMYGYTF
. . TRBJ2-1 TRBV7-2 TGTGCCAGCAGCTTAGATCGAGTGTCTCCGCGACAAGATGAGCAGTTCTTC CASSLDRVSPRQDEQFF
few TRBD2 TRBJ2-3 TRBV27 TGTGCCAGCAGCTCCCTCGGGGCTAGCGGAGATACGCAGTATTTT CASSSLGASGDTQYF
. TRBD1 TRBJ1-4 TRBV4-3 TGCGCCAGCAGCCAAGTCGCATCGACACAGGGGGCTAATGAAAAACTGTTTTTT CASSQVASTQGANEKLFF
. TRBD1 TRBJ1-5 TRBV19 TGTGCCAGTACCTGGCAGGGGGGTCAGCCCCAGCATTTT CASTWQGGQPQHF
. . TRBJ1-2 TRBV6-6 TGTGCCAGCAGCAGGAACGATGGCTACACCTTC CASSRNDGYTF
few . TRBJ2-7 TRBV11-1 TGTGCCAGCAGCTTAGCCGGACTAAAAACCTACGAGCAGTACTTC CASSLAGLKTYEQYF
. TRBD1 TRBJ1-3 TRBV7-2 TGTGCCAGCAGCTTAGGGGGACAGGGCATGAAAGGAAACACCATATATTTT CASSLGGQGMKGNTIYF
. . TRBJ2-2 TRBV5-4 TGTGCCAGCAGCTTGGGAGGGGAGGACACCGGGGAGCTGTTTTTT CASSLGGEDTGELFF
. TRBD2 TRBJ2-2 TRBV5-1 TGCGCCAGCAGCTCGGACTTCTTCCTAGCGGGGGGAACCACCGGGGAGCTGTTTTTT CASSSDFFLAGGTTGELFF
few TRBD1 TRBJ2-1 TRBV6-5 TGTGCCAGCATTTATTCGGGACAGGGAAATAATGAGCAGTTCTTC CASIYSGQGNNEQFF
. TRBD1 TRBJ2-1 TRBV6-6 TGTGCCAGCAGCCCGGGGACAGGTGAGCAGTTCTTC CASSPGTGEQFF
few . TRBJ2-7 TRBV9 TGTGCCAGCAGCCCAGGACTGACGGGAGTTTACGAGCAGTACTTC CASSPGLTGVYEQYF
. TRBD1 TRBJ2-1 TRBV6-5 TGTGCCAGCGGTAATCCGGGACAGGAAGTCATCTTC CASGNPGQEVIF
. TRBD2 TRBJ2-1 TRBV10-1 TGCGCCAGCAGTGAGTCCTGTACTAGCGGGGGAGACAATGAGCAGTTCTTC CASSESCTSGGDNEQFF
. TRBD1 TRBJ2-1 TRBV2 TGTGCCAGCACCCGACAGGGTCCGGATGAGCAGTTCTTC CASTRQGPDEQFF
. TRBD2 TRBJ2-7 TRBV27 TGTGCCAGCAGCCTAACGGGGGGGTTCTACGAGCAGTACTTC CASSLTGGFYEQYF
few . TRBJ1-3 TRBV6-6 TGTGCCAGCAGACGCCCGGGGACTGCCGGAAACACCATATATTTT CASRRPGTAGNTIYF
. . TRBJ1-5 TRBV28 TGTGCCAGCAGTTTGGGAGGGGCGCCTGCCAATCAGCCCCAGCATTTT CASSLGGAPANQPQHF
. . TRBJ1-1 TRBV7-6 TGTGCCAGCAGCTTCACAGGGATCACTGAAGCTTTCTTT CASSFTGITEAFF
. . TRBJ1-4 TRBV19 TGTGCCAGTAGCGGACAGCCCACTAATGAAAAACTGTTTTTT CASSGQPTNEKLFF
. . TRBJ2-6 TRBV19 TGTGCCAGTAGTATACGAGGTCCCCCCGTATCTGGGGCCAACGTCCTGACTTTC CASSIRGPPVSGANVLTF
few . TRBJ1-1 TRBV18 TGTGCCAGCTCACGAGCAGGGCCCACTGAAGCTTTCTTT CASSRAGPTEAFF
few . TRBJ1-3 TRBV5-4 TGTGCCAGCAGCTTGTTATCTCCGGGAAACACCATATATTTT CASSLLSPGNTIYF
. TRBD1 TRBJ1-2 TRBV6-1 TGTGCCAGCACTCCGGGACAGGCTAACTATGGCTACCCCTTC CASTPGQANYGYPF
few . TRBJ1-2 TRBV7-8 TGTGCCAGCAGCATGGGTCGGGGCTATGGCTACACCTTC CASSMGRGYGYTF
. . TRBJ1-1 TRBV12-1 TGTGCCATCCAGACTCAGGGAAAAACTGAAGCTTTCTTT CAIQTQGKTEAFF
few . TRBJ1-2 TRBV29-1 TGCAGCGTTGAGCCCCAGGGGATGGGAGGCTACACCTTC CSVEPQGMGGYTF
. TRBD1 TRBJ1-1 TRBV7-3 TGTGCCAGCAGCTCACGACAGGGATCAGCTGAAGCTTTCTTT CASSSRQGSAEAFF
once . TRBJ2-7 TRBV15 TGTGCCACCAGCAGATACCGTACGGGGGAACTCCTACTGTACGAGCAGTACTTC CATSRYRTGELLLYEQYF
. TRBD1 TRBJ2-1 TRBV11-3 TGTGCCAGCAGCTTAATGGGACAGTACAATGAGCAGTTCTTC CASSLMGQYNEQFF
once . TRBJ2-7 TRBV7-2 TGTGCCAGCAGCTTAGTACAGTCGTACGAGCAGTACTTC CASSLVQSYEQYF
. . TRBJ1-1 TRBV19 TGTGCCAGTAGTAGGGGAGGAATGAACACTGAAGCTTTCTTT CASSRGGMNTEAFF